This T cell receptor (beta chain) appears in the sequencing data of a study of blood T cell repertoires in COVID-19. The overall study: The study drew acute and convalescent COVID-19 samples from the United States, Italy and Spain. T cells, B-cell-depleted T cells, or PBMCs supplied cDNA or gDNA.

V lost 4 bases and J 1 base, leaving 8 bases between the germline ends. The CDR3 contains 14 residues. The germline gives CDR1 SGDLS, CDR2 YYNGEE. In the authors' methods: Reference gene primers were amplified, and this amplification served to estimate nucleated cell counts. The data were produced by immunoSEQ multiplex PCR, yet TCRdb's version contains in-frame clones alone and is incomplete. D and trimming were read from the DNA, whereas the V and J calls and clone size are those reported in that table. The top ten clones hold 13% to 15% of a sample with about 49,000 clones, roughly 88% of them seen once.

The TCR originated in a human donor in a cohort sampled during active COVID-19. Sequencing was performed on peripheral blood. The chain combines TRBV9 with TRBJ2-2; D not certain. CDR3 protein: CASSPQMNTGELFF. The CDR3 region has the DNA TGTGCCAGCAGCCCCCAGATGAACACCGGGGAGCTGTTTTTT.